These 28 T cell receptor beta chains were all obtained from the same sample, sequenced in a study of OX40 agonist ivuxolimab in advanced cancers. Using immunoSEQ multiplex PCR, the repertoire was profiled, and TCRdb retains in-frame clones only, with some absent. This repertoire shows about 70,000 clones, over 75% found once; its top ten account for 0.5% to 0.6%. Sequencing used CD4+ or CD8+ T cells sorted from blood, obtained in a trial of the OX40 agonist ivuxolimab. The receptors were gathered from an adult with an advanced solid tumor such as melanoma, head and neck, liver or kidney cancer.

CDR3 DNA sequence: TGTGCCAGCAAAAAAGGCGGGACAGCAAACTATGGCTACACCTTC. This gives the protein CASKKGGTANYGYTF. The chain couples TRBV28 to TRBJ1-2; 7 nucleotides agree with TRBD1. V dropped 7 bases and J dropped 2; count of bases not matched to a gene: 10. CDR3 length: 15 amino acids. Per the germline V gene, CDR1 is MDHEN and CDR2 is SYDVKM.

The genes are TRBV6-6 and TRBJ1-2, with a possible D match to TRBD1 (6 bases). This CDR3 is 15 amino acids long. Germline CDR1 is MNHNY and CDR2 is SVGAGI (reference sequence). With 8 bases removed from V and 7 bases from J, the gap between germline ends came to 23 bases. CDR3 residues: CASSPGTTYNVGYTF. Here the CDR3 DNA reads TGTGCCAGCTCGCCGGGGACAACTTATAATGTTGGCTACACCTTC.

The chain has TRBV6-5 and TRBJ2-3; 7 nucleotides line up with TRBD1. With V trimmed by 2 bases and J by 4 bases, 3 bases remained unmatched. Germline CDR1 and CDR2: MNHEY and SVGAGI. The CDR3 consists of 14 residues. The DNA of the CDR3 is TGTGCCAGCAGTTACAGGGGGCCCCCAGATACGCAGTATTTT. Amino acids: CASSYRGPPDTQYF.

This chain links TRBV6-5 with TRBJ2-7; no clear D. Germline V gives CDR1 MNHEY, CDR2 SVGAGI. V lost 10 bases to trimming and J lost 0 bases, with 7 bases between them. There are 11 residues in the CDR3. CDR3: CATSSSYEQYF. Here the CDR3 DNA reads TGTGCCACCTCGAGCTCCTACGAGCAGTACTTC.

This clone was found a few times. This sequence joins TRBV5-1 and TRBJ1-6; D is ambiguous. The ends were cut back, 0 bases at V and 5 bases at J, with 12 bases in the middle. The germline gives CDR1 SGHRS, CDR2 YFSETQ. The CDR3 sequence is 16 residues long. CDR3 in DNA: TGCGCCAGCAGCTTGGCAGGAGGGAACAATAATTCACCCCTCCACTTT. It encodes CASSLAGGNNNSPLHF.

V gene TRBV5-6 combines with J gene TRBJ2-1; 8 bases fit TRBD2. Germline CDR1 reads SGHDT; CDR2 reads YYEEEE. V lost 0 bases to trimming and J lost 6 bases; unmatched junction nucleotides: 2. This CDR3 is built from 14 residues. The CDR3 protein is CASSLGGTSNEQFF. The CDR3 nucleotides read TGTGCCAGCAGCTTGGGTGGGACTAGCAATGAGCAGTTCTTC.

J is TRBJ2-1 and V is TRBV19, with D perhaps being TRBD1 or TRBD2 (5 bases each). CDR1 LNHDA and CDR2 SQIVND come from the germline V gene (reference sequence). The CDR3 is 12 amino acids. Deletions cut 9 bases from V and 5 bases from J, with 11 bases between. Here the CDR3 reads CASSQGDNEQFF. The CDR3 coding sequence is TGTGCCAGCTCCCAGGGAGACAATGAGCAGTTCTTC.

The V gene is TRBV6-6, the J gene TRBJ1-6; a possible D gene is TRBD1 (5 bases). Trimming took 2 bases from V and 11 from J, leaving 10 bases between them. The CDR3 sequence is 13 residues long. CDR1 and CDR2 (germline): MNHNY, SVGAGI (reference sequence). CDR3 nucleotides: TGTGCCAGCAGTTACGTTGGACAAACACCCCTCCACTTT. Translation gives CASSYVGQTPLHF.

This clone was recorded once. V is TRBV2 and J is TRBJ1-2; TRBD1 is a possible D gene (6 bases). Germline CDR1 reads SNHLY; CDR2 reads FYNNEI. V shed 7 bases and J shed 7 bases, with 22 bases lying between them. CDR3 length: 15 amino acids. The CDR3 here is CASTQIGSGVGGYTF. CDR3 DNA: TGTGCCAGCACCCAGATTGGGTCAGGGGTTGGTGGCTACACCTTC. Supplemented by reference TRBV2 and TRBJ1-2, the full variable domain reads EPEVTQTPSHQVTQMGQEVILRCVPISNHLYFYWYRQILGQKVEFLVSFYNNEISEKSEIFDDQFSVERPDGSNFTLKIRSTKLEDSAMYFCASTQIGSGVGGYTFGSGTRLTVV.

The chain joins TRBV30 to TRBJ1-2; D is unresolved. The V end was cut by 4 bases, the J end by 10 bases, with 16 bases between. The germline gives CDR1 GTSNPN, CDR2 SVGIG (reference sequence). The CDR3 consists of 12 residues. CDR3 sequence (DNA): TGTGCCTGGAATGTCGGCAGTCCTGACTACACCTTC. The encoded protein is CAWNVGSPDYTF. Using reference TRBV30 and TRBJ1-2 for the parts outside the CDR3, the full variable domain is SQTIHQWPATLVQPVGSPLSLECTVEGTSNPNLYWYRQAAGRGLQLLFYSVGIGQISSEVPQNLSASRPQDRQFILSSKKLLLSDSGFYLCAWNVGSPDYTFGSGTRLTVV.

The chain links TRBV4-1 to TRBJ1-5; a possible D gene is TRBD1 (5 bases). V was clipped by 4 bases and J by 4 bases, with 11 bases between them. The V gene's germline CDR1 is MGHRA and CDR2 YSYEKL. This CDR3 comprises 14 residues. The CDR3 loop reads CASSREGWNQPQHF. The CDR3 DNA sequence: TGCGCCAGCAGCCGGGAGGGGTGGAATCAGCCCCAGCATTTT.

The chain couples TRBV4-1 to TRBJ1-4; unclear D gene. The CDR3 is 19 amino acids. Trimming pared 1 base from V and 6 bases from J, leaving 24 bases between. Germline V gives CDR1 MGHRA, CDR2 YSYEKL. The CDR3 DNA follows: TGCGCCAGCAGCCAAGTTGCGACTATCAGACCGAGGATTGATGAAAAACTGTTTTTT. Its translation: CASSQVATIRPRIDEKLFF.

The chain is built from TRBV19 and TRBJ1-2; D gene unclear. Per germline, CDR1 LNHDA and CDR2 SQIVND (reference sequence). CDR3 length: 12 amino acids. Trimming removed 3 bases from V and 5 bases from J, with 7 bases in between. The CDR3 sequence is CASSMNSYGYTF. The CDR3 bases are TGTGCCAGTAGTATGAACAGTTATGGCTACACCTTC. Supplemented by reference TRBV19 and TRBJ1-2, the full variable domain reads DGGITQSPKYLFRKEGQNVTLSCEQNLNHDAMYWYRQDPGQGLRLIYYSQIVNDFQKGDIAEGYSVSREKKESFPLTVTSAQKNPTAFYLCASSMNSYGYTFGSGTRLTVV.

V usage is TRBV7-2 and J usage is TRBJ2-7; 14 nucleotides align to TRBD2. CDR1 and CDR2 from the germline V gene are SGHTA and FQGNSA. The CDR3 extends over 15 amino acids. Germline trimming cut 4 bases from V and 6 bases from J; bases unmatched to any gene: 5. This CDR3 is CASSSQTSGRGEQYF. In DNA form, the CDR3 reads TGTGCCAGCAGCTCCCAGACTAGCGGGAGGGGCGAGCAGTACTTC.

The chain couples TRBV5-1 to TRBJ1-4; 7 bases map to TRBD1. Germline CDR1 is SGHRS and CDR2 is YFSETQ. V lost 0 bases and J lost 0; bases outside the gene matches: 2. The CDR3 totals 16 residues. This CDR3 reads CASSLEGGATNEKLFF. CDR3 sequence (DNA): TGCGCCAGCAGCTTGGAAGGGGGCGCAACTAATGAAAAACTGTTTTTT. Filled out from reference TRBV5-1 and TRBJ1-4, the complete variable domain reads KAGVTQTPRYLIKTRGQQVTLSCSPISGHRSVSWYQQTPGQGLQFLFEYFSETQRNKGNFPGRFSGRQFSNSRSEMNVSTLELGDSALYLCASSLEGGATNEKLFFGSGTQLSVL.

The chain carries TRBV9 and TRBJ2-1, with TRBD2 matching over 8 bases. The CDR3 is 15 amino acids. CDR1 and CDR2 (germline): SGDLS, YYNGEE. The V segment lost 3 bases and the J segment 3 bases; nucleotides outside the gene matches: 5. As DNA, the CDR3 is TGTGCCAGCAGCGCTACCGGGACTAGCTACAATGAGCAGTTCTTC. The encoded protein is CASSATGTSYNEQFF.

The chain links TRBV12-5 to TRBJ1-1; TRBD1 matches at 9 bases. The ends lost 5 bases at V and 1 base at J; junction bases unmatched: 5. The CDR3 covers 15 residues. Looked up from germline, CDR1 is LGHNT and CDR2 is FRNRAP. CDR3 residues: CASGPAGQGNTEAFF. The CDR3 DNA follows: TGTGCTAGTGGTCCCGCGGGACAGGGGAACACTGAAGCTTTCTTT.

The chain recombines TRBV5-1 with TRBJ2-7; TRBD2 aligns across 10 bases. The CDR3 runs 15 residues. The germline gives CDR1 SGHRS, CDR2 YFSETQ. The V and J ends lost 0 bases and 7 bases, in that order; junction bases with no gene match: 7. The CDR3 is CASSLGAGGAREQYF. The CDR3 bases are TGCGCCAGCAGCTTGGGAGCGGGGGGGGCGCGGGAGCAGTACTTC.

This chain links TRBV11-3 with TRBJ1-3; tentative D call: TRBD1 (6 bases). Trimming left V 6 bases short and J 3 bases short, with 15 bases between. CDR3 length: 15 amino acids. CDR1 and CDR2 (germline): SGHNT, YENEEA. CDR3 region: CASRLGGADGNTIYF. CDR3 in DNA: TGTGCCAGCAGATTGGGGGGCGCGGATGGAAACACCATATATTTT.

The chain carries TRBV5-6 and TRBJ1-6; maybe TRBD1 (5 bases). CDR1 and CDR2 from the germline V gene are SGHDT and YYEEEE. The CDR3 is 14 residues long. V was trimmed by 0 bases and J by 8 bases, leaving 9 bases between them. Written as DNA, the CDR3 is TGTGCCAGCAGCTTGGGACAGCAGTATTCACCCCTCCACTTT. Protein product: CASSLGQQYSPLHF.

The chain uses TRBV7-2 and TRBJ2-1, with 9 bases lining up with TRBD2. Germline V gene sequence: CDR1 SGHTA, CDR2 FQGNSA. The length of the CDR3 is 14 residues. J lost 7 bases, V lost 5 bases, and 6 bases had no gene match. CDR3 sequence: CASSRGGAGNEQFF. CDR3 nucleotide sequence: TGTGCCAGCAGCCGCGGGGGGGCGGGTAATGAGCAGTTCTTC.

The chain's CDR3 is CASRRGSVGYGYTF. In nucleotides, the CDR3 is TGTGCCAGCAGGAGAGGATCCGTTGGGTATGGCTACACCTTC. The V call is TRBV11-1, the J call TRBJ1-2; D is uncertain. Germline loops: CDR1 SGHAT, CDR2 FQDESV (reference sequence). This CDR3 spans 14 amino acids. V lost 6 bases and J 5 bases, leaving 16 bases between the germline ends.

The CDR3 DNA is TGTGCCAGCAGCCTGGGACAGCAAGGAGGGAGTTCACCCCTCCACTTT. Translated: CASSLGQQGGSSPLHF. The chain joins TRBV5-4 to TRBJ1-6, with TRBD1 matching 7 bases. V trimming: 4 bases; J trimming: 9 bases; junction bases outside the gene matches: 13. The germline V gene encodes CDR1 SGHNT and CDR2 YYREEE (reference sequence). The CDR3 is 16 amino acids. The full variable domain, its missing parts supplied by reference TRBV5-4 and TRBJ1-6, is ETGVTQSPTHLIKTRGQQVTLRCSSQSGHNTVSWYQQALGQGPQFIFQYYREEENGRGNFPPRFSGLQFPNYSSELNVNALELDDSALYLCASSLGQQGGSSPLHFGNGTRLTVT.

The chain combines TRBV2 with TRBJ1-5; maybe TRBD1 (6 bases). The CDR3 sequence is 15 residues long. The V end was cut by 3 bases, the J end by 1 base, with 10 bases between. Germline-derived CDR1 and CDR2 are SNHLY and FYNNEI. This CDR3 reads CASSDQGQSNQPQHF. CDR3 DNA: TGTGCCAGCAGTGATCAAGGACAGAGCAATCAGCCCCAGCATTTT.

The chain recombines TRBV29-1 with TRBJ2-1, with TRBD2 identical over 13 bases. There are 14 residues in the CDR3. Germline V gene data show CDR1 as SQVTM and CDR2 as ANQGSEA. The J segment lost 7 bases and the V segment lost 4 bases, leaving 4 bases of the junction unmatched. CDR3: CSVGKLAGGNEQFF. CDR3 coding DNA: TGCAGCGTTGGGAAACTAGCGGGAGGGAATGAGCAGTTCTTC.

The chain uses TRBV6-6 and TRBJ2-1; D might be TRBD2 (5 bases). Trimming shortened V by 4 bases and J by 15 bases, and 16 bases separated the two germline ends. Germline CDR1 MNHNY, CDR2 SVGAGI (reference sequence). This CDR3 is 12 amino acids long. CDR3 coding DNA: TGTGCCAGCAGTTTTCTGCCGGGTGAGGGGTTCTTC. Translation: CASSFLPGEGFF.

This rearrangement joins TRBV16 to TRBJ1-1, with no clear D. Deletions cut 2 bases from V and 7 bases from J, with 8 bases between. The CDR3 contains 12 residues. From germline, CDR1 is KGHSY and CDR2 FQNENV. The CDR3 protein is CASSQGVVEAFF. Written as DNA, the CDR3 is TGTGCCAGCAGCCAAGGGGTGGTTGAAGCTTTCTTT.

This clone was detected only once. The chain joins TRBV18 to TRBJ1-1; D might be TRBD1 (5 bases). Per the germline V gene, CDR1 is KGHSH and CDR2 is LQKENI. This CDR3 is 16 amino acids long. Trimming cost V 4 bases and J 4 bases, with 19 bases left between them. CDR3 sequence: CASSLYSGSQGTEAFF. CDR3 DNA: TGTGCCAGCTCACTATACTCCGGGAGCCAGGGCACTGAAGCTTTCTTT.